What follows is one TCR beta chain and its context. What it binds is unknown. This sample is part of a study of cytomegalovirus exposure and HLA in healthy donors. V gave up 1 base and J gave up 6 bases; unmatched junction bases: 2. The CDR3 covers 13 residues. Germline-derived CDR1 and CDR2 are SGHRS and YFSETQ. PCR amplification relied on 60 Vbeta primers (plus 13 Jbeta primers). TCRdb's copy holds only in-frame clones and misses some; the assay was immunoSEQ multiplex PCR. In all, the sample yields some 160,000 clones. Study results and caveats: A highly shared variant cluster was judged a likely technical artifact. In a later analysis, at a false discovery rate of 0.05, fewer than 20,000 TCR beta sequences matched HLA alleles.

The clonotype comes from a man younger than 40 in good health and CMV-seronegative. The V call is TRBV5-1, the J call TRBJ1-2; 8 bases are a match to TRBD1. Sequenced sample: PBMCs. This CDR3 is CASSLTGGDGYTF. The CDR3 region has the DNA TGCGCCAGCAGCTTGACAGGGGGTGATGGCTACACCTTC.